The rows below give T cell receptor beta chains drawn from one sample of a study of blood T cell repertoires in COVID-19. This table comes from immunoSEQ multiplex PCR, and its TCRdb copy is limited to in-frame clones, with some not included. Here the sample spans over 150,000 clones, around 87% being singletons. The specimen was peripheral blood. These receptors were obtained from a man aged 60 to 69 with COVID-19, enrolled during active disease. Each CDR3 is given with its conserved first and last residue. D genes are given only for firm matches. Not all rows give a size; the values are once, few, many and, for expanded clones, a class.

.	TRBV7-9	TRBD1	TRBJ1-2	TGTGCCAGCACCGAGACAGGGCCCTATGGCTACACCTTC	CASTETGPYGYTF
once	TRBV7-2	.	TRBJ1-2	TGTGCCAGCAGCCAAAGGGCGGGCTCGGGCTATGGCTACACCTTC	CASSQRAGSGYGYTF
.	TRBV24-1	.	TRBJ2-7	TGTGCCACCAGTGAATACGGCTACGAGCAGTACTTC	CATSEYGYEQYF
.	TRBV28	.	TRBJ2-7	TGTGCCAGCAGTGACGGGTTTACCTCCTACGAGCAGTACTTC	CASSDGFTSYEQYF
few	TRBV7-9	.	TRBJ2-7	TGTGCCAGCAGCTTCAGCTCCTACGAGCAGTACTTC	CASSFSSYEQYF
.	TRBV15	TRBD2	TRBJ2-5	TGTGCCACCACCCCAGCGGGACGAGAGACCCAGTACTTC	CATTPAGRETQYF
.	TRBV15	TRBD2	TRBJ2-1	TGTGCCACCAGCCGGACGACTAGCGGGGGGGCCAATGAGCAGTTCTTC	CATSRTTSGGANEQFF
.	TRBV27	.	TRBJ1-5	TGTGCCAGCACCCCCCTCGGGGTTAGCAATCAGCCCCAGCATTTT	CASTPLGVSNQPQHF
.	TRBV5-1	.	TRBJ1-6	TGCGCCAGCAGATACCTACAGGATTCTAATTCACCCCTCCACTTT	CASRYLQDSNSPLHF
.	TRBV7-8	.	TRBJ1-3	TGTGCCAGCAGCTTATCGAGGGGGACTGGAAACACCATATATTTT	CASSLSRGTGNTIYF
few	TRBV6-2/TRBV6-3	.	TRBJ1-5	TGTGCCAGCAGTGACCCCGCGGCAGCCAGCAATCAGCCCCAGCATTTT	CASSDPAAASNQPQHF
few	TRBV28	.	TRBJ1-1	TGTGCCAGCAGACACGAGGGGAACACTGAAGCTTTCTTT	CASRHEGNTEAFF
.	TRBV7-2	TRBD1	TRBJ2-7	TGTGCCAGCAGCTCTGGGACAGGGGGGCCCTACGAGCAGTACTTC	CASSSGTGGPYEQYF
.	TRBV5-1	TRBD2	TRBJ2-1	TGCGCCAGCAGCCCGACTAGCGGATCTAACAATGAGCAGTTCTTC	CASSPTSGSNNEQFF
.	TRBV11-3	TRBD1	TRBJ2-7	TGTGCCAGCAGCTTAGCCAGGGGGCCCTACGAGCAGTACTTC	CASSLARGPYEQYF
.	TRBV20-1	TRBD1	TRBJ1-2	TGCAGTGCTAGTCATACAGGGGGCTCTGGCTACACCTTC	CSASHTGGSGYTF
.	TRBV11-2	.	TRBJ2-7	TGTGCCAGCAGCTTAGTGAGGCCCTACGAGCAGTACTTC	CASSLVRPYEQYF
.	TRBV2	TRBD1	TRBJ1-2	TGTGCCAGCAATCCCCAGGGGACAGGCATCTATGGCTACACCTTC	CASNPQGTGIYGYTF
.	TRBV19	.	TRBJ2-2	TGTGCCAGTAGTATGGCCGCCACCGGGGAGCTGTTTTTT	CASSMAATGELFF
.	TRBV5-1	.	TRBJ2-1	TGCGCCAGCAGCTTGGCCCCCGACAGATACAATGAGCAGTTCTTC	CASSLAPDRYNEQFF
.	TRBV24-1	.	TRBJ2-7	TGTGCCACCAGTGGTGCGGGTAGCTCCTACGAGCAGTACTTC	CATSGAGSSYEQYF
.	TRBV11-3	.	TRBJ2-1	TGTGCCAGCAGCTTGGAGACCAGCAATGAGCAGTTCTTC	CASSLETSNEQFF
.	TRBV11-2	.	TRBJ1-2	TGTGCCAGCAGCCCAGGGGCTGGCTACACCTTC	CASSPGAGYTF
.	TRBV19	.	TRBJ1-1	TGTGCCAGTAGCTACAGGGAGGGTGAAGCTTTCTTT	CASSYREGEAFF
.	TRBV7-2	.	TRBJ1-2	TGTGCCAGCAGCTTATCGTTTTCGGGGGTGGGAGGCTACACCTTC	CASSLSFSGVGGYTF
.	TRBV9	.	TRBJ2-7	TGTGCCAGCAGCGCAACAGGGTTGGAGTTCTACGAGCAGTACTTC	CASSATGLEFYEQYF
.	TRBV19	TRBD1	TRBJ1-4	TGTGCCAGTACCCGGGACAGCCTTAATGAAAAACTGTTTTTT	CASTRDSLNEKLFF
.	TRBV7-9	.	TRBJ1-5	TGTGCCAGCAGCTTAGAACGAGGCAATCAGCCCCAGCATTTT	CASSLERGNQPQHF
.	TRBV18	TRBD1	TRBJ2-7	TGTGCCAGCTCACCATACGGGCCAGGGGGATCCTACGAGCAGTACTTC	CASSPYGPGGSYEQYF
.	TRBV7-2	.	TRBJ1-6	TGTGCCAGCAGCTTAGGAGCCCTTAGGCCGGACAGATATAATTCACCCCTCCACTTT	CASSLGALRPDRYNSPLHF
.	TRBV14	TRBD2	TRBJ2-5	TGTGCCAGCAGCCAAGTAGGCGGGAGGGAAGAGACCCAGTACTTC	CASSQVGGREETQYF
.	TRBV27	TRBD1	TRBJ2-1	TGTGCCAGCAGCTTGGGACAGGGATACAATGAGCAGTTCTTC	CASSLGQGYNEQFF
.	TRBV14	.	TRBJ1-1	TGTGCCAGCAGCCAAGGGAGCAGGGGCCCTGAAGCTTTCTTT	CASSQGSRGPEAFF
.	TRBV5-1	TRBD1	TRBJ1-2	TGCGCCAGCAGTCCGACAGGGAATAACTATGGCTACACCTTC	CASSPTGNNYGYTF
.	TRBV19	.	TRBJ2-1	TGTGCCAGTAGTCCCGCACGGAATGAGCAGTTCTTC	CASSPARNEQFF
.	TRBV6-2/TRBV6-3	TRBD2	TRBJ2-5	TGTGCCAGCAGTTACTCCGGCGGGAGGGGTGAGACCCAGTACTTC	CASSYSGGRGETQYF
.	TRBV18	.	TRBJ2-2	TGTGCCAGCTCACCAGAGGGCCCGAACACCGGGGAGCTGTTTTTT	CASSPEGPNTGELFF
once	TRBV29-1	TRBD1	TRBJ1-2	TGCAGCGTTGGGACAGGGGTGAACTATGGCTACACCTTC	CSVGTGVNYGYTF
.	TRBV7-2	TRBD2	TRBJ2-3	TGTGCCAGCAGGCCGGGGACTACCCCCCCCGATACGCAGTATTTT	CASRPGTTPPDTQYF
.	TRBV18	.	TRBJ1-6	TGTGCCAGCTCACCTGGACAGAATTCACCCCTCCACTTT	CASSPGQNSPLHF
.	TRBV15	.	TRBJ1-4	TGTGCCACCCGGGAGGCAGTGACGACCTCGGAAAAACTGTTTTTT	CATREAVTTSEKLFF
once	TRBV18	.	TRBJ1-3	TGTGCCAGCTCACCATCTCCTCCCCAGGGAAGCGGAAACACCATATATTTT	CASSPSPPQGSGNTIYF
few	TRBV5-1	.	TRBJ1-6	TGCGCCAGCAGCTTGGGCGGACAGCTCTCTAATTCACCCCTCCACTTT	CASSLGGQLSNSPLHF
few	TRBV6-6	TRBD2	TRBJ2-5	TGTGCCAGCAGTCCCCGCGAGCGGGGGGCCCCTCAGTACTTC	CASSPRERGAPQYF
.	TRBV6-2/TRBV6-3	TRBD1	TRBJ1-5	TGTGCCAGCAGTTATGAGATAGGTGGGGGACAGGGAGATCAGCCCCAGCATTTT	CASSYEIGGGQGDQPQHF
.	TRBV12-3/TRBV12-4	.	TRBJ1-6	TGTGCCAGCAGTAACCACAGGGATTCACCCCTCCACTTT	CASSNHRDSPLHF
few	TRBV10-3	.	TRBJ2-7	TGTGCCATCAGTGAGTCCGTACAGTACTACGAGCAGTACTTC	CAISESVQYYEQYF
few	TRBV4-3	.	TRBJ1-1	TGCGCCAGCAGCCAATCAGTGAACACTGAAGCTTTCTTT	CASSQSVNTEAFF
.	TRBV2	TRBD2	TRBJ2-1	TGTGCCAGCTGCCCTAGCGGGGTCCGGGATGAGCAGTTCTTC	CASCPSGVRDEQFF
.	TRBV19	TRBD2	TRBJ2-7	TGTGCCAGTAGGCGCGCCGGGACTAGCTACGAGCAGTACTTC	CASRRAGTSYEQYF